The clone carrying this T cell receptor beta chain has just a few counts. Its antigen is not known. This sample is drawn from a study of identical twins. Study-wide results and caveats: Among monozygotic twins, out-of-frame TCR alpha sharing exceeded what models predicted. When twins shared out-of-frame alpha sequences, those sequences had excess low generation probability. Invariant T cells like MAIT and iNKT could partly confound the zero-insertion analyses.

There were only healthy Caucasians among the donors. Using its own MiXCR run on the 5' RACE reads, TCRdb lists one record per CDR3 protein. The repertoire holds 300,000 to 400,000 distinct CDR3 sequences, with about 12% as singletons. The CDR3 length is 13 residues. These data also featured in a second study, about yellow fever vaccine responses in identical twins.

The chain joins TRBV21-1 to TRBJ2-1; the D call in the table, TRBD1, was not verified against the DNA. TRBV21-1 is described as a pseudogene. This receptor was identified in a woman younger than 30 in good health. Sequences were obtained from CD8+ T cells sorted from blood. CDR3 DNA: TGTGCCACCCCGGTCACTCCTTACAATGAGCAGTTCTTC. Translating it yields CATPVTPYNEQFF.